The text below deals with one TCR beta chain. Sequencing targeted expressed TCRB transcripts, as all isolated RNA had been reverse transcribed. Using immunoSEQ multiplex PCR, the repertoire was profiled, and TCRdb retains in-frame clones only, with some absent. The table lists about 160,000 clones, about 8.1% of them singletons, with around 0.65% in the top ten. The CDR3 is 17 residues long. The V gene's germline CDR1 is MNHNS and CDR2 SASEGT. The ends lost 4 bases at V and 3 bases at J; junction bases unmatched: 12. The data derive from a study of beta chain features in type 1 diabetes. The clonotype originates from a man younger than 35 in good health. Sequencing input: central memory CD4+ T cells from blood. The chain joins TRBV6-1 to TRBJ2-1; the match to TRBD2 covers 7 bases. CDR3 in DNA: TGTGCCAGCAGTGGGTCACCGGGACTAACACTCTACAATGAGCAGTTCTTC. Translated, it gives CASSGSPGLTLYNEQFF.